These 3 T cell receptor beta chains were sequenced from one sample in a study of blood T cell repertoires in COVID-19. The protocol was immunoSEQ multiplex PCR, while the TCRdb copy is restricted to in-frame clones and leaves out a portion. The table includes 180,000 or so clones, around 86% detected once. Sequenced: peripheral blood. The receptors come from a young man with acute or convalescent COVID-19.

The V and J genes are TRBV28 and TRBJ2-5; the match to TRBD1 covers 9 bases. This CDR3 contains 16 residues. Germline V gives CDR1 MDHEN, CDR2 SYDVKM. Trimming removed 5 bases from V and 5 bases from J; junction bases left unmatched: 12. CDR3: CASSPGITGGSETQYF. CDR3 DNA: TGTGCCAGCAGTCCCGGGATAACAGGGGGCTCTGAGACCCAGTACTTC.

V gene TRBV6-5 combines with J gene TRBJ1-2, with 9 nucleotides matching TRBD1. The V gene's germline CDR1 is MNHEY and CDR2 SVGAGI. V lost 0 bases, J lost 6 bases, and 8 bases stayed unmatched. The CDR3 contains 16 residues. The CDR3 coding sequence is TGTGCCAGCAGTTACTCAGACGCGGGACAGGGCAATGGCTACACCTTC. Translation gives CASSYSDAGQGNGYTF.

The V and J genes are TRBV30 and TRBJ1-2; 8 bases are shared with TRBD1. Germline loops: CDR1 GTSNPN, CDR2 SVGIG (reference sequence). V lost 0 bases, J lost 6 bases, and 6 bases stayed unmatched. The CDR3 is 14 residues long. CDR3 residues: CAWSVGQGSHGYTF. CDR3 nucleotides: TGTGCCTGGAGTGTAGGACAGGGATCTCATGGCTACACCTTC.